These 30 T cell receptor beta chains were all obtained from the same sample, sequenced in a study of blood T cell repertoires in COVID-19. Sequencing was performed with immunoSEQ multiplex PCR; in TCRdb, only in-frame clones are kept and a portion is missing. This sample yields about 110,000 clones, of which approximately 78% are seen a single time; 7.9% belongs to the top ten. Sequencing input: peripheral blood. The source of these receptors is a man in his sixties or seventies with acute or convalescent COVID-19.

This chain connects TRBV28 to TRBJ2-3; 16 bases align to TRBD2. V gave up 2 bases and J gave up 8 bases; unmatched junction bases: 10. The CDR3 length is 18 residues. Germline V gene data show CDR1 as MDHEN and CDR2 as SYDVKM. This chain's CDR3 is CASSLPGTSGGALATQYF. Here the CDR3 DNA reads TGTGCCAGCAGTTTACCCGGGACTAGCGGGGGGGCCTTGGCTACGCAGTATTTT.

This clone came up once. The chain links TRBV25-1 to TRBJ2-3; D possibly corresponds to TRBD2 (5 bases). The CDR3 spans 16 residues. Trimming removed 10 bases at V and 1 base at J, with 21 bases between. Germline V CDR1 and CDR2: MGHDK, SYGVNS. The CDR3 protein is CANPGPTAGGTDTQYF. As DNA, the CDR3 is TGTGCCAACCCCGGGCCGACCGCCGGGGGCACAGATACGCAGTATTTT.

The chain is built from TRBV3-1 (or the pseudogene TRBV3-2) and TRBJ1-3; D gene uncertain. This CDR3 contains 16 residues. Germline V gene sequence: CDR1 LGHDT, CDR2 YNNKEL (reference sequence). V shed 3 bases and J shed 2 bases, with 14 bases lying between them. CDR3 protein: CASSHYFQVTGNTIYF. In nucleotides, the CDR3 is TGTGCCAGCAGCCATTATTTCCAGGTGACTGGAAACACCATATATTTT.

The chain combines TRBV15 with TRBJ1-2, with TRBD1 as a possible D gene (5 bases). This CDR3 is 15 amino acids long. CDR1 and CDR2 from the germline V gene are LNHNV and YYDKDF (reference sequence). V was shortened by 1 base and J by 3 bases, with 12 bases between the two germline ends. The CDR3 DNA reads TGTGCCACCAGCAGAGGGCAGGGCCAGGACTATGGCTACACCTTC. Translation: CATSRGQGQDYGYTF.

The chain links TRBV5-4 to TRBJ2-5; D remains ambiguous. V gave up 0 bases and J gave up 3 bases, with 6 bases separating them. Germline V gene data show CDR1 as SGHNT and CDR2 as YYREEE (reference sequence). This CDR3 spans 13 amino acids. The CDR3 is CASSLVAKETQYF. CDR3 bases: TGTGCCAGCAGCTTGGTAGCTAAAGAGACCCAGTACTTC.

The chain is built from TRBV7-2 and TRBJ2-3; D is perhaps TRBD1 (5 bases). The CDR3 is made up of 14 amino acids. Trimming took off 3 bases at V and 7 bases at J, with 14 bases between the two ends. CDR1 and CDR2 (germline): SGHTA, FQGNSA. Written as DNA, the CDR3 is TGTGCCAGCAGCTTCCGCAGGGCCGGTAATACGCAGTATTTT. Translation gives CASSFRRAGNTQYF.

This clone was seen only a few times. Other DNA sequences of this sample code for an identical CDR3. The chain uses TRBV9 and TRBJ2-1; D uncertain. The CDR3 runs 15 residues. CDR1 and CDR2 (germline): SGDLS, YYNGEE. The V gene lost 2 bases and the J gene lost 0 bases, with 9 bases spanning the gap. The CDR3 is CASSVSPSSYNEQFF. CDR3 sequence (DNA): TGTGCCAGCAGCGTTAGCCCAAGCTCCTACAATGAGCAGTTCTTC.

This chain uses TRBV7-9 with TRBJ2-5; TRBD1 matches at 8 bases. This CDR3 spans 19 amino acids. The J segment lost 2 bases and the V segment lost 5 bases, leaving 19 bases of the junction unmatched. Germline V lookup: CDR1 SEHNR, CDR2 FQNEAQ (reference sequence). CDR3 sequence (DNA): TGTGCCAGCAGCCAAAAACACACTAAGGACAGGGCCGGACAAGAGACCCAGTACTTC. It is translated as CASSQKHTKDRAGQETQYF.

V usage is TRBV5-1 and J usage is TRBJ2-1; 7 positions match TRBD1. This CDR3 is built from 17 residues. V gave up 4 bases and J gave up 6 bases; unmatched junction bases: 16. Looked up from germline, CDR1 is SGHRS and CDR2 is YFSETQ. CDR3 region: CASSRTIGPTGSNEQFF. Here the CDR3 DNA reads TGCGCCAGCAGCCGAACCATCGGACCGACAGGGAGCAATGAGCAGTTCTTC. Based on the CDR3 plus reference TRBV5-1 and TRBJ2-1, the full variable domain is KAGVTQTPRYLIKTRGQQVTLSCSPISGHRSVSWYQQTPGQGLQFLFEYFSETQRNKGNFPGRFSGRQFSNSRSEMNVSTLELGDSALYLCASSRTIGPTGSNEQFFGPGTRLTVL.

This sequence joins TRBV6-6 and TRBJ1-2; D is perhaps TRBD1 (6 bases). Looked up from germline, CDR1 is MNHNY and CDR2 is SVGAGI (reference sequence). V lost 5 bases and J lost 4, with 23 bases in between. There are 17 residues in the CDR3. The CDR3 coding sequence is TGTGCCAGCAGTCGTCAAGGGACAACACCGAAGGGCTATGGCTACACCTTC. The encoded protein is CASSRQGTTPKGYGYTF.

V gene TRBV6-1 combines with J gene TRBJ1-6; no clear D. The CDR3 runs to 15 residues. The V end was cut by 3 bases, the J end by 0 bases, with 6 bases between. Looked up from germline, CDR1 is MNHNS and CDR2 is SASEGT. The CDR3 loop is CASSDRFSYNSPLHF. For the CDR3, the DNA is TGTGCCAGCAGTGACAGGTTCTCCTATAATTCACCCCTCCACTTT.

This clone has a handful of counts. This chain links TRBV5-8 with TRBJ2-1; D is perhaps TRBD2 (5 bases). V lost 4 bases and J lost 5, with 22 bases in between. The CDR3 extends over 17 amino acids. Germline values: CDR1 SGHTS, CDR2 YDEGEE. In DNA form, the CDR3 reads TGTGCCAGCAGCCCTACTAGGGTTGGCGTTATCCACAATGAGCAGTTCTTC. This encodes CASSPTRVGVIHNEQFF.

J is TRBJ2-7 and V is TRBV14; possibly TRBD1 for D (6 bases). The CDR3 sequence is 11 residues long. Per germline, CDR1 SGHDN and CDR2 FVKESK. V dropped 5 bases and J dropped 6 bases, with 8 bases sitting between them. CDR3 protein: CASSWGLEQYF. The CDR3 DNA is TGTGCCAGCAGCTGGGGGCTCGAGCAGTACTTC.

The genes are TRBV4-1 and TRBJ2-7; 8 bases fit TRBD1. The ends lost 5 bases at V and 6 bases at J; junction bases unmatched: 12. In germline, CDR1 is MGHRA, CDR2 YSYEKL. The CDR3 is 15 residues long. CDR3 nucleotide sequence: TGCGCCAGCAGCTCCAAAGGACAGGGCGTGAGCGAGCAGTACTTC. Translated, it gives CASSSKGQGVSEQYF.

This chain joins TRBV19 and TRBJ1-6, with D unclear. V lost 1 base and J 5 bases, leaving 6 bases between the germline ends. Germline-derived CDR1 and CDR2 are LNHDA and SQIVND (reference sequence). There are 14 residues in the CDR3. In DNA form, the CDR3 reads TGTGCCAGTAGTATAGGGCGGAATAATTCACCCCTCCACTTT. Encoded protein: CASSIGRNNSPLHF.

The rearrangement links TRBV28 to TRBJ2-6; perhaps TRBD1 as D (5 bases). The germline CDR1 and CDR2 sequences are MDHEN and SYDVKM. V lost 8 bases, J lost 0 bases, and 20 bases lay in between. The CDR3 is 18 residues long. CDR3 loop: CASRLSGMGLSGANVLTF. The CDR3 DNA follows: TGTGCCAGCCGACTTTCAGGGATGGGCCTCTCTGGGGCCAACGTCCTGACTTTC.

The rearrangement uses TRBV28 and TRBJ1-1; 7 bases are shared with TRBD1. Germline V gene data show CDR1 as MDHEN and CDR2 as SYDVKM. V dropped 3 bases and J dropped 3; count of bases not matched to a gene: 1. The CDR3 runs 13 residues. CDR3 protein: CASSLTGHTEAFF. CDR3 sequence (DNA): TGTGCCAGCAGTTTGACAGGGCACACTGAAGCTTTCTTT.

The J gene is TRBJ2-2, the V gene TRBV1; the D call TRBD2 from the table was never checked on the DNA. TRBV1 is labeled a pseudogene. This CDR3 region has 15 residues. The CDR3 bases are TGCACCAGCAGCCAAGGGCTCCTAGCGTCCGGGGAGCTGTTTTTT. It translates to CTSSQGLLASGELFF.

V and J are TRBV6-2 or TRBV6-3 and TRBJ2-1, with 10 bases identical to TRBD2. The junction had 5 bases not matched to a gene; V was cut back by 5 bases and J by 10 bases. CDR3 size: 13 residues. Germline CDR1 reads MNHEY; CDR2 reads SVGEGT. CDR3 nucleotide sequence: TGTGCCAGCAGTCTAGCGGGAGTCGAGGAGCAGTTCTTC. Amino acids: CASSLAGVEEQFF.

The V and J genes are TRBV27 and TRBJ2-1; D might be TRBD2 (6 bases). The CDR3 runs 19 residues. CDR1 is MNHEY and CDR2 is SMNVEV in the germline V gene (reference sequence). Trimming left V 1 base short and J 4 bases short, with 23 bases between. DNA of the CDR3: TGTGCCAGCAGTTTATTATCTGCGGGACGTAGCCAGCTTTACAATGAGCAGTTCTTC. Its protein product is CASSLLSAGRSQLYNEQFF.

J is TRBJ2-7 and V is TRBV28, with D tentatively TRBD1 (6 bases). The CDR3 is 12 amino acids. Germline V gene sequence: CDR1 MDHEN, CDR2 SYDVKM. The V end lost 7 bases, the J end lost 6 bases, and 13 bases lay between the germline ends. CDR3 in amino acids: CASTLGRGEQYF. The DNA for the CDR3 is TGTGCCAGCACCCTCGGCAGGGGCGAGCAGTACTTC. Based on the CDR3 plus reference TRBV28 and TRBJ2-7, the full variable domain is DVKVTQSSRYLVKRTGEKVFLECVQDMDHENMFWYRQDPGLGLRLIYFSYDVKMKEKGDIPEGYSVSREKKERFSLILESASTNQTSMYLCASTLGRGEQYFGPGTRLTVT.

This chain links TRBV6-2 or TRBV6-3 with TRBJ2-6; 12 positions agree with TRBD1. V was clipped by 6 bases and J by 4 bases; unmatched bases: 22. Germline loops: CDR1 MNHEY, CDR2 SVGEGT. The CDR3 covers 22 residues. The CDR3 protein is CASSLTGTGGFRALAGANVLTF. The CDR3 DNA sequence: TGTGCCAGCAGCCTCACCGGGACAGGGGGCTTTAGGGCCTTGGCGGGGGCCAACGTCCTGACTTTC.

This clone was seen once. The chain carries TRBV27 and TRBJ2-2; D is perhaps TRBD1 (7 bases). V lost 5 bases, J lost 5 bases, and 21 bases lay in between. Per the germline V gene, CDR1 is MNHEY and CDR2 is SMNVEV (reference sequence). The CDR3 length is 17 residues. CDR3: CASSPSVKGAGTGELFF. CDR3 coding DNA: TGTGCCAGCAGTCCCTCGGTGAAGGGGGCGGGGACCGGGGAGCTGTTTTTT.

The CDR3 bases are TGTGCAAGTCGCTTAGGGGGCAGGGGAAATTCACCCCTCCACTTT. Protein sequence: CASRLGGRGNSPLHF. The chain joins TRBV12-2 to TRBJ1-6; TRBD1, the D gene given by the table, was not confirmed from the DNA. TRBV12-2 is given as a pseudogene. The CDR3 is 15 amino acids.

This chain connects TRBV7-9 to TRBJ2-3; possible D gene TRBD2, 6 bases. Germline V gene data show CDR1 as SEHNR and CDR2 as FQNEAQ (reference sequence). The V end was cut by 2 bases, the J end by 4 bases, with 13 bases between. The CDR3 is 15 amino acids. The CDR3 nucleotides read TGTGCCAGCAGCTTATACGTCCCGGGGGCAGATACGCAGTATTTT. Its protein product is CASSLYVPGADTQYF.

The genes are TRBV2 and TRBJ2-1; 12 nucleotides line up with TRBD2. This CDR3 is 15 amino acids long. The J segment lost 9 bases and the V segment lost 8 bases, leaving 11 bases of the junction unmatched. CDR1 is SNHLY and CDR2 is FYNNEI in the germline V gene. CDR3 protein: CASSPTTSGSTEQFF. CDR3 nucleotide sequence: TGTGCCAGCTCCCCAACGACTAGCGGGAGTACTGAGCAGTTCTTC.

The rearrangement uses TRBV6-8 and TRBJ1-6; D is unclear. This CDR3 comprises 12 residues. V lost 7 bases to trimming and J lost 7 bases, with 8 bases between them. Germline values: CDR1 MNHGY, CDR2 SAAAGT. Here the CDR3 reads CASKAKNSPLHF. The CDR3 DNA follows: TGTGCCAGCAAAGCGAAAAATTCACCCCTCCACTTT.

This clone appeared once. Mismatch with germline at one junction end may stem from a read error. The chain links TRBV5-1 to TRBJ2-1, with 8 bases that match TRBD1. The CDR3 has 16 residues. Germline V gives CDR1 SGHRS, CDR2 YFSETQ. For the CDR3, the DNA is TGCGCCAGCAGCTTTTCAGGGGGCGCCCACTACAATAAGCAGTTCTTC. Its protein is CASSFSGGAHYNKQFF.

There are a few counts of this clone. This sequence joins TRBV5-4 and TRBJ2-7, with 12 bases aligning to TRBD2. After removal of 3 bases from V and 9 bases from J, the junction contained 16 bases not matched to a gene. The CDR3 contains 17 residues. CDR1 and CDR2 from the germline V gene are SGHNT and YYREEE (reference sequence). CDR3 sequence reads: CASSSTLAGGPRVGQYF. CDR3 bases: TGTGCCAGCAGCTCTACTCTAGCGGGGGGGCCCCGTGTCGGGCAGTACTTC. The variable domain in full, with the rest retrieved from reference TRBV5-4 and TRBJ2-7, is ETGVTQSPTHLIKTRGQQVTLRCSSQSGHNTVSWYQQALGQGPQFIFQYYREEENGRGNFPPRFSGLQFPNYSSELNVNALELDDSALYLCASSSTLAGGPRVGQYFGPGTRLTVT.

The rearrangement joins TRBV28 to TRBJ1-5, with D perhaps TRBD1 (5 bases). Trimming took 3 bases from V and 4 from J, leaving 10 bases between them. CDR3 length equals 14 residues. Germline CDR1 MDHEN, CDR2 SYDVKM. CDR3 in amino acids: CASSFTRDNQPQHF. The DNA for the CDR3 is TGTGCCAGCAGTTTTACCAGGGATAATCAGCCCCAGCATTTT.